A single sample gave rise to the 2 T cell receptor beta chains below, sequenced in a study of blood T cell repertoires in COVID-19. TCRdb's copy holds only in-frame clones and misses some; the assay was immunoSEQ multiplex PCR. The table shows roughly 200,000 clones, with just under 90% occurring only once. Sequenced input: PBMCs or T cells enriched from blood (not recorded which). These receptors came from a woman aged 25-40 years with acute COVID-19.

The gene calls are TRBV27 and TRBJ2-1; 9 bases match TRBD1. The germline gives CDR1 MNHEY, CDR2 SMNVEV (reference sequence). The junction had 11 bases not matched to a gene; V was cut back by 5 bases and J by 6 bases. The CDR3 contains 16 residues. CDR3 region: CASSPVDRGFSNEQFF. In DNA form, the CDR3 reads TGTGCCAGCAGTCCCGTGGACAGGGGTTTTTCCAATGAGCAGTTCTTC.

V gene TRBV18 combines with J gene TRBJ2-7; 8 bases match TRBD2. This CDR3 is built from 16 residues. In germline, CDR1 is KGHSH, CDR2 LQKENI. Germline trimming cut 3 bases from V and 2 bases from J; bases unmatched to any gene: 9. CDR3 in DNA: TGTGCCAGCTCACCCCAGCGTCTAGCGGGTCCCTACGAGCAGTACTTC. The encoded protein is CASSPQRLAGPYEQYF. Full variable domain (rest looked up from reference TRBV18 and TRBJ2-7): NAGVMQNPRHLVRRRGQEARLRCSPMKGHSHVYWYRQLPEEGLKFMVYLQKENIIDESGMPKERFSAEFPKEGPSILRIQQVVRGDSAAYFCASSPQRLAGPYEQYFGPGTRLTVT.